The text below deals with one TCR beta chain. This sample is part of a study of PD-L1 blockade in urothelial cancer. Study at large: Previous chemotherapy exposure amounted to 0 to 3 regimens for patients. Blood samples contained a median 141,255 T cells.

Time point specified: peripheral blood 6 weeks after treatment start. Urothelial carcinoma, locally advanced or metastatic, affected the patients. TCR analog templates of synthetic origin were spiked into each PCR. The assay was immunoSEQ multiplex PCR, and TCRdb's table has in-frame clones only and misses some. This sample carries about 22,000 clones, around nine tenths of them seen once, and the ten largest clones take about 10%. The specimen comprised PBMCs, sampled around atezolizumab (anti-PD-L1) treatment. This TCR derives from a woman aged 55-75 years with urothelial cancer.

The CDR3 DNA reads TGTGCCAGCAGCACGATACTAGCGGGGGGGCCAAATACGCAGTATTTT. Amino acids: CASSTILAGGPNTQYF. The gene calls are TRBV7-2 and TRBJ2-3; 13 bases match TRBD2. In germline, CDR1 is SGHTA, CDR2 FQGNSA. Germline trimming cut 5 bases from V and 7 bases from J; bases unmatched to any gene: 9. The CDR3 is 16 residues long.